This T cell receptor beta chain derives from a study of T cells expressing NK-cell markers (dated by TCRdb to 2020 to 2022). Notes on the research overall: TCR beta-chain repertoires were profiled in sorted CD3+CD56+NKG2C+, CD3+CD56+NKG2C- and CD3+CD56-NKG2C+ T-cell subsets from roughly eight donors. Sequencing of the libraries produced 2 x 150 bp reads on Illumina HiSeq 2000/2500, MiSeq or NextSeq. Of the eight sequenced donors, seven were found to be HCMV-seropositive and one was found to be HCMV-seronegative. The eight sequenced donors were randomly selected healthy volunteers, three men and five women. General study outcomes and caveats: In roughly six donors, the dominant CD3+CD56+NKG2C+ clonotypes ranked among the top 10 CD8+ clonotypes, making up 1.0-7.0% of CD8+ T cells. Those dominant clonotypes were again the most abundant among CD3+CD56-NKG2C+ cells in a handful of donors, at roughly 25-65%. Whether the expanded NKG2C-expressing T cell clones were specific for HCMV antigens was left unclear.

Sequenced on an Illumina HiSeq 2000. 5'RACE template switching, by which a universal primer site and unique molecular identifiers were added, was used to make TCR beta cDNA libraries. Priming for cDNA synthesis came from the TCR beta constant segment, and two successive PCR amplification steps followed. The study's processing was this. MIGEC handled demultiplexing of the reads and grouping by UMI, while MiTCR was used to assemble and quantify clonotypes. To exclude erroneous sequences, only TCR cDNA sequences supported by at least two reads were retained. The tcR package was used for downstream repertoire analysis, with clonotypes matched between fractions based on CDR3 nucleotide sequence plus V segment. VDJmatch was used to annotate antigen specificity against VDJdb, with one amino acid substitution allowed in CDR3. The reads underwent TCRdb reprocessing, giving one record for each CDR3 protein sequence and no DNA. In this record, the V and J calls reflect TCRdb's handling and not the investigators' own analysis. The sample's clone listing holds 150,000 to 200,000 distinct CDR3 sequences. Around 20% of the sample is held by the ten biggest clonotypes.

Reading from cysteine to phenylalanine, the CDR3 counts 11 amino acids. The DNA sequence is not available. HCMV-specific IgG was detected in serum with a commercial ELISA kit to determine HCMV serostatus. Ficoll density gradient centrifugation was used to isolate peripheral blood mononuclear cells from blood. To note about this clonotype: Its antigen is not yet known.

Recombination joined TRBV12-3 or TRBV12-4 with TRBJ1-1; as DNA is missing, the TRBD1 call by TCRdb cannot be tested. This clonotype originated in a man aged 18 to 69 in good health. Sequenced: blood T cells: a sorted CD56 or NKG2C T cell subset, CD4+ or CD8+ T cells, or bulk PBMC T cells (not recorded which). The CDR3 protein is CASRGQGVAFF.